This record concerns one TCR beta chain sequence. Trimming cost V 3 bases and J 4 bases, with 10 bases left between them. CDR3 length equals 13 residues. The V gene's germline CDR1 is SGDLS and CDR2 YYNGEE. This record belongs to a study of pediatric ulcerative colitis. Measured with immunoSEQ multiplex PCR; TCRdb has only the in-frame clones, and not every one. The data hold 45,000 to 75,000 clones, with around 87% observed a single time. The chain joins TRBV9 to TRBJ2-5; TRBD1 is a possible D gene (6 bases). The clonotype was recovered from a boy between 5 and 17 years old who was a control in a study of pediatric ulcerative colitis. The sample consisted of blood. CDR3 DNA sequence: TGTGCCAGCAGCGAAACAGGGTCAGAGACCCAGTACTTC. As protein: CASSETGSETQYF.